A selection of T cell receptor beta chains follows, all from one sample in a study of T cell responses to AZD1222 COVID-19 vaccine. Some clones are missing from TCRdb's copy, which holds only in-frame ones; the method was immunoSEQ multiplex PCR. Of fewer than 150,000 clones listed, 85% to 95% are singletons. The sequenced sample was peripheral blood, obtained 28 days after the second AZD1222 dose. These TCRs come from an adult who received the AZD1222 COVID-19 vaccine. Both conserved end residues are trimmed from each CDR3. Each record gives: V gene, J gene, CDR3 protein.

TRBV11-3	TRBJ1-4	ASTKGGTNEKLF
TRBV27	TRBJ1-4	ASMPGTGSEKLF
TRBV4-1	TRBJ1-5	ASSLSRGQPQH
TRBV27	TRBJ2-7	ASSLWGPESEQY
TRBV6-5	TRBJ1-2	ASSYGGLGGYT
TRBV10-3	TRBJ2-6	AISTGTGARSGANVLT
TRBV30	TRBJ2-7	ASRGRGPFDEQY
TRBV4-3	TRBJ1-3	ASSQDIGQGSGNTIY
TRBV30	TRBJ1-6	AWSTHSDSFYNSPLH
TRBV5-1	TRBJ2-7	ASSLGLARPYEQY
TRBV5-6	TRBJ1-2	ASSRQSYGYT
TRBV18	TRBJ1-5	ASSRGTDQPQH
TRBV5-5	TRBJ2-7	ASSFYGGKYEQY
TRBV4-1	TRBJ1-4	ASSQGNRGIEKLF
TRBV3-1/TRBV3-2	TRBJ2-3	STGGASTDTQY
TRBV29-1	TRBJ2-5	SVARGETQY
TRBV19	TRBJ1-1	ASITGLEAF
TRBV24-1	TRBJ1-2	ATSDYGYYGYT
TRBV4-2	TRBJ1-2	ASSQETGPSYGYT
TRBV4-1	TRBJ1-1	ASSQVGQRNTEAF
TRBV7-9	TRBJ1-1	ASSFSPTGYVTEAF
TRBV6-5	TRBJ1-1	ASGPTGITEAF
TRBV24-1	TRBJ2-3	ATSKPEMGTDTQY
TRBV7-9	TRBJ1-4	ASSPRWNEKLF
TRBV18	TRBJ1-4	ASSPQTATNEKLF
TRBV9	TRBJ2-1	ASSSSGGAVYNEQF
TRBV30	TRBJ2-3	AWSRFSTDTQY
TRBV7-3	TRBJ2-7	ASSSNPGEGYEQY
TRBV18	TRBJ1-5	ASSPQGLEPQH
TRBV5-1	TRBJ2-1	ASSNTGGEYNEQF
TRBV28	TRBJ2-7	ASSPGDYEQY
TRBV13	TRBJ1-2	ASSSLGNLTGAFYGYT
TRBV6-2/TRBV6-3	TRBJ1-2	ASSFGTLDVTNYGYT
TRBV6-5	TRBJ1-1	ASSPLTGNTEAF
TRBV25-1	TRBJ2-6	ASSDAGRGSGANVLT
TRBV6-2/TRBV6-3	TRBJ1-2	ASSLHQGWTGYT
TRBV5-6	TRBJ2-7	ASSLWTSPSYEQY
TRBV18	TRBJ2-2	ASSPEGTGELF
TRBV6-5	TRBJ2-1	ASSSRTSGKYNEQF
TRBV4-2	TRBJ2-2	ASSPRVSAGELF
TRBV20-1	TRBJ1-4	SASLRTGGINEKLF